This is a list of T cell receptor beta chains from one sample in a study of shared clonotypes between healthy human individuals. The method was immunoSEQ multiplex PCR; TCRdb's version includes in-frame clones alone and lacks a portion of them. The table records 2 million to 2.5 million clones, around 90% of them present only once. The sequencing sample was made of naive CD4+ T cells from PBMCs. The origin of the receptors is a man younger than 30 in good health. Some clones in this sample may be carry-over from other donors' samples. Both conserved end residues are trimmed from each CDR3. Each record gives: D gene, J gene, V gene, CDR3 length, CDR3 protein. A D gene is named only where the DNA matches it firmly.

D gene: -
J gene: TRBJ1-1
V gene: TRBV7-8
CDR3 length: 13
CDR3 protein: ASSYWRVGASEAF

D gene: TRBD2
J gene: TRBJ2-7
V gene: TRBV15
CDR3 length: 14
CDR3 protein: ATSRERALAGYEQY

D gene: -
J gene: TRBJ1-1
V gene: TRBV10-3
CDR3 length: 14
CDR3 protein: AISGGQTLLGTEAF

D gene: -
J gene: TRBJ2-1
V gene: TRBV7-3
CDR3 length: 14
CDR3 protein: ASSLTTVSSYNEQF

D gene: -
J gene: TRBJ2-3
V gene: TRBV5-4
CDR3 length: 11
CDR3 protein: ASSRSPTDTQY

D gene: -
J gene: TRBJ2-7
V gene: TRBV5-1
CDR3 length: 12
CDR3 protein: ASSPGPGSYEQY

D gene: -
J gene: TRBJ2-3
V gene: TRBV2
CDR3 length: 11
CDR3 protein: ASSGLLMNTQY

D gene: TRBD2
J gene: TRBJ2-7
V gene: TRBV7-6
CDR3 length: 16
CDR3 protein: ASSLGPKGGTSSYEQY

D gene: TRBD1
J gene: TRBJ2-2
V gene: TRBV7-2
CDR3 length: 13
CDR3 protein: ASSLDRGNTGELF

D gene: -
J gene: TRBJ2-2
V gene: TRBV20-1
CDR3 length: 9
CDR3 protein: SARFAGELF